Listed here is a single T cell receptor (beta chain). Its antigen is currently unknown. This sample is drawn from a study of T cell responses to AZD1222 COVID-19 vaccine. Study-wide results and limits: Females outnumbered males among donors, who were mostly white British; clonal diversity was possibly underestimated. Breadth and depth of Spike-specific TCRs rose after two AZD1222 doses.

The CDR3 spans 17 residues. Germline V gene data show CDR1 as PRHDT and CDR2 as FYEKMQ (reference sequence). V was clipped by 5 bases and J by 4 bases; unmatched bases: 9. Measured with immunoSEQ multiplex PCR; TCRdb has only the in-frame clones, and not every one. This table has around 84,000 clones, around 90% appearing once. The receptor's source is an adult in good health. V is TRBV13 and J is TRBJ2-5, with 14 bases matching TRBD2. This material consisted of peripheral blood, taken on day 0 of AZD1222 vaccination. The DNA for the CDR3 is TGTGCCAGCAGCCCCCCGGGACTAGCGGGAGTAAGAGAGACCCAGTACTTC. The encoded protein is CASSPPGLAGVRETQYF.